Presented here are 28 T cell receptor beta chains from one specimen sequenced in a study of Ad26.COV2.S vaccination and SARS-CoV-2 variants. Here immunoSEQ multiplex PCR was the method, and the copy in TCRdb shows in-frame clones only, minus some. The profile covers around 450,000 clones, with about 90% appearing a single time and more than 3.5% taken by the ten largest. Treatment given: around 19 received Ad26.COV2.S at low or high dose, single or two shots; roughly 5 received placebo; per-sample allocation not given. Sampling was performed 63 days after the first vaccine or placebo injection. Here the sequenced sample was peripheral blood, taken in a trial of Ad26.COV2.S vaccine versus placebo. The origin of the receptors is a person between 18 and 59 years old who received the Ad26.COV2.S COVID-19 vaccine or a placebo.

V is TRBV28 and J is TRBJ1-5, with D tentatively TRBD1 (5 bases). The CDR3 runs 15 residues. Trimming took off 6 bases at V and 1 base at J, with 13 bases between the two ends. In germline, CDR1 is MDHEN, CDR2 SYDVKM. CDR3 DNA: TGTGCCAGCAGCATTTTCGGGGCAAGCAATCAGCCCCAGCATTTT. Translated, it gives CASSIFGASNQPQHF. Using reference TRBV28 and TRBJ1-5 for the parts outside the CDR3, the full variable domain is DVKVTQSSRYLVKRTGEKVFLECVQDMDHENMFWYRQDPGLGLRLIYFSYDVKMKEKGDIPEGYSVSREKKERFSLILESASTNQTSMYLCASSIFGASNQPQHFGDGTRLSIL.

The rearrangement uses TRBV6-2 or TRBV6-3 and TRBJ2-7; 10 bases line up with TRBD2. Germline V gives CDR1 MNHEY, CDR2 SVGEGT. Trimming took 0 bases from V and 4 from J; bases not matched to a gene: 9. The CDR3 is made up of 17 amino acids. DNA for the CDR3: TGTGCCAGCAGTTACTCCACAGACGGAGCGGGAGGGTACGAGCAGTACTTC. Protein: CASSYSTDGAGGYEQYF.

The chain employs TRBV30 and TRBJ1-2, with 9 positions matching TRBD1. The V gene end was trimmed by 0 bases and the J gene end by 4 bases; junction bases not matched to a gene: 6. CDR1 is GTSNPN and CDR2 is SVGIG in the germline V gene (reference sequence). This CDR3 comprises 15 residues. The CDR3 here is CAWSVSDRGTYGYTF. The CDR3 DNA reads as TGTGCCTGGAGTGTATCGGACAGGGGAACCTATGGCTACACCTTC.

V is TRBV5-1 and J is TRBJ1-6, with D unresolved. V was cut by 2 bases and J by 0 bases, with 6 bases left in between. There are 15 residues in the CDR3. CDR1 SGHRS and CDR2 YFSETQ come from the germline V gene. CDR3 DNA: TGCGCCAGCAGCTTCGGTCTCTCCTATAATTCACCCCTCCACTTT. It encodes CASSFGLSYNSPLHF.

The chain has TRBV19 and TRBJ2-1; 9 bases agree with TRBD2. This CDR3 is built from 15 residues. Germline trimming cut 5 bases from V and 12 bases from J; bases unmatched to any gene: 14. CDR1 and CDR2 (germline): LNHDA, SQIVND (reference sequence). CDR3 sequence (DNA): TGTGCCAGTAGTCCCCCAGGGCTAGCGGGGTTTGGGCAGTTCTTC. Amino acid sequence: CASSPPGLAGFGQFF.

V usage is TRBV11-2 and J usage is TRBJ2-7, with D perhaps TRBD1 (6 bases). Looked up from germline, CDR1 is SGHAT and CDR2 is FQNNGV. V was pared by 0 bases and J by 6 bases, with 15 bases between. The CDR3 spans 15 residues. Here the CDR3 DNA reads TGTGCCAGCAGCTTAGAGGCAGGGGCGAACGGCGAGCAGTACTTC. Translating it yields CASSLEAGANGEQYF. Full variable domain (remainder filled in from reference TRBV11-2 and TRBJ2-7): EAGVAQSPRYKIIEKRQSVAFWCNPISGHATLYWYQQILGQGPKLLIQFQNNGVVDDSQLPKDRFSAERLKGVDSTLKIQPAKLEDSAVYLCASSLEAGANGEQYFGPGTRLTVT.

V and J are TRBV7-9 and TRBJ2-1; D is unclear. Trimming stripped 2 bases from V and 5 bases from J, with 10 bases between. The CDR3 has 14 residues. Germline values: CDR1 SEHNR, CDR2 FQNEAQ (reference sequence). Written as DNA, the CDR3 is TGTGCCAGCAGCTTATTCAACGGAGACAATGAGCAGTTCTTC. The encoded protein is CASSLFNGDNEQFF. Based on the CDR3 plus reference TRBV7-9 and TRBJ2-1, the full variable domain is DTGVSQNPRHKITKRGQNVTFRCDPISEHNRLYWYRQTLGQGPEFLTYFQNEAQLEKSRLLSDRFSAERPKGSFSTLEIQRTEQGDSAMYLCASSLFNGDNEQFFGPGTRLTVL.

The chain couples TRBV4-1 to TRBJ2-1; D ambiguous. Germline-derived CDR1 and CDR2 are MGHRA and YSYEKL. The CDR3 is 12 residues long. V shed 1 base and J shed 10 bases, with 8 bases lying between them. CDR3 amino acids: CASSQVRREQFF. The DNA of the CDR3 is TGCGCCAGCAGCCAAGTTCGAAGGGAGCAGTTCTTC.

The J gene is TRBJ2-1, the V gene TRBV19; a weak D match, TRBD1 (5 bases). CDR1 and CDR2 from the germline V gene are LNHDA and SQIVND (reference sequence). Trimming took off 3 bases at V and 8 bases at J, with 11 bases between the two ends. The CDR3 runs 13 residues. The CDR3 sequence: CASSIADSDEQFF. The CDR3 DNA reads as TGTGCCAGTAGTATCGCCGACAGCGATGAGCAGTTCTTC.

The V call is TRBV5-4, the J call TRBJ2-5; no clear D. Germline CDR1 reads SGHNT; CDR2 reads YYREEE (reference sequence). V lost 2 bases and J 5 bases, leaving 10 bases between the germline ends. The CDR3 totals 13 residues. CDR3 loop: CASSFRGFETQYF. The CDR3 DNA reads as TGTGCCAGCAGCTTTCGAGGTTTCGAGACCCAGTACTTC.

The chain recombines TRBV27 with TRBJ2-1; D possibly corresponds to TRBD1 (5 bases). This CDR3 spans 12 amino acids. Trimming took off 11 bases at V and 4 bases at J, with 12 bases between the two ends. Germline lookup yields CDR1 MNHEY and CDR2 SMNVEV (reference sequence). The CDR3 is CASAQGYNEQFF. CDR3 DNA sequence: TGTGCCTCTGCCCAGGGTTACAATGAGCAGTTCTTC.

The rearrangement joins TRBV29-1 to TRBJ2-2; maybe TRBD2 (5 bases). Germline-derived CDR1 and CDR2 are SQVTM and ANQGSEA. Deletions cut 7 bases from V and 0 bases from J, with 9 bases between. The CDR3 covers 13 residues. The CDR3 is CSGAGTNTGELFF. Here the CDR3 DNA reads TGCAGCGGGGCGGGCACGAACACCGGGGAGCTGTTTTTT.

The V call is TRBV27, the J call TRBJ2-7; TRBD1 aligns across 7 bases. The CDR3 covers 14 residues. V lost 5 bases to trimming and J lost 2 bases; unmatched junction nucleotides: 6. Germline CDR1 MNHEY, CDR2 SMNVEV (reference sequence). DNA of the CDR3: TGTGCCAGCAGTGACAGGGTAGGGGCCTACGAGCAGTACTTC. It translates to CASSDRVGAYEQYF.

The rearrangement links TRBV5-6 to TRBJ2-1; 9 nucleotides align to TRBD2. The CDR3 has 15 amino acids. Germline trimming cut 3 bases from V and 4 bases from J; bases unmatched to any gene: 5. Germline CDR1 SGHDT, CDR2 YYEEEE. CDR3 residues: CASSYGTSPYNEQFF. The DNA for the CDR3 is TGTGCCAGCAGCTACGGGACTAGCCCTTACAATGAGCAGTTCTTC.

Only one count was recorded for this clone. The chain is built from TRBV4-1 and TRBJ2-3, with 8 bases that match TRBD2. Germline assignment: CDR1 MGHRA and CDR2 YSYEKL. The CDR3 sequence is 18 residues long. With 4 bases clipped from V and 0 bases from J, the junction kept 12 bases outside the gene matches. Written as DNA, the CDR3 is TGCGCCAGCAGCCGCGGGGGGATTGCGGGGGCTAGCACAGATACGCAGTATTTT. Residues: CASSRGGIAGASTDTQYF.

This clone was seen once. The chain combines TRBV19 with TRBJ2-5; either TRBD1 or TRBD2 may supply D (6 bases each). Germline V gives CDR1 LNHDA, CDR2 SQIVND (reference sequence). The CDR3 has 15 residues. Trimming left V 1 base short and J 2 bases short, with 11 bases between. CDR3 protein: CASSIVRGPQETQYF. The CDR3 DNA reads as TGTGCCAGTAGTATAGTTCGGGGGCCTCAAGAGACCCAGTACTTC.

Comments on this clone: The same CDR3 also results from other DNA sequences found in this sample. As DNA, the CDR3 is TGTGCCAGCAGTGCGACTAGCGGGTCCTACAATGAGCAGTTCTTC. Translation: CASSATSGSYNEQFF. The rearrangement links TRBV2 to TRBJ2-1, with 10 bases aligning to TRBD2. Germline assignment: CDR1 SNHLY and CDR2 FYNNEI. CDR3 length: 15 amino acids. V shed 4 bases, J shed 1 base, and the junction held 1 base outside the gene matches.

CDR3 DNA sequence: TGTGCCAGCACCTTAAGGTCAGATACGCAGTATTTT. This encodes CASTLRSDTQYF. The chain combines TRBV6-5 with TRBJ2-3; no clear D. This CDR3 is built from 12 residues. CDR1 MNHEY and CDR2 SVGAGI come from the germline V gene. With 7 bases removed from V and 4 bases from J, the gap between germline ends came to 9 bases.

This chain links TRBV4-1 with TRBJ1-1, with D possibly being TRBD1 (5 bases). Trimming removed 1 base at V and 8 bases at J, with 8 bases between. This CDR3 is 12 amino acids long. Germline assignment: CDR1 MGHRA and CDR2 YSYEKL. The CDR3 region is CASSQGQSEAFF. The CDR3 DNA follows: TGCGCCAGCAGCCAAGGACAGAGCGAAGCTTTCTTT.

The chain links TRBV27 to TRBJ2-7, with 11 bases fitting TRBD1. Germline loops: CDR1 MNHEY, CDR2 SMNVEV (reference sequence). The CDR3 spans 15 residues. Germline trimming cut 8 bases from V and 2 bases from J; bases unmatched to any gene: 8. CDR3 sequence reads: CASQRGQGATYEQYF. The CDR3 DNA sequence: TGTGCCAGCCAAAGAGGACAGGGGGCGACCTACGAGCAGTACTTC.

The gene calls are TRBV18 and TRBJ2-3; tentative D call: TRBD1 (6 bases). V was clipped by 2 bases and J by 3 bases, with 12 bases between them. The CDR3 extends over 15 amino acids. The germline gives CDR1 KGHSH, CDR2 LQKENI. DNA for the CDR3: TGTGCCAGCTCACCAGCCAGGGGCGGAACAGATACGCAGTATTTT. Translating gives CASSPARGGTDTQYF.

The chain has TRBV9 and TRBJ2-5; 7 bases align to TRBD2. Germline CDR1 is SGDLS and CDR2 is YYNGEE. The trim removed 4 bases at V and 5 bases at J, leaving 14 bases unmatched. The CDR3 extends over 16 amino acids. CDR3 sequence (DNA): TGTGCCAGCAGCCACGGGGAGGGCGGGAGTGGTGAGACCCAGTACTTC. Its translation: CASSHGEGGSGETQYF.

The chain is built from TRBV27 and TRBJ1-6; 8 positions agree with TRBD1. With V trimmed by 6 bases and J by 7 bases, 5 bases remained unmatched. The CDR3 contains 14 residues. The germline gives CDR1 MNHEY, CDR2 SMNVEV (reference sequence). This CDR3 reads CASRPGQGNSPLHF. For the CDR3, the DNA is TGTGCCAGCAGGCCCGGACAGGGCAATTCACCCCTCCACTTT.

The chain has TRBV5-4 and TRBJ2-3, with D possibly being TRBD1 (6 bases). The CDR3 sequence is 16 residues long. V was trimmed by 1 base and J by 8 bases, leaving 20 bases between them. The germline gives CDR1 SGHNT, CDR2 YYREEE (reference sequence). CDR3 loop: CASSLTGTRLSGTQYF. CDR3 sequence (DNA): TGTGCCAGCAGCTTGACAGGGACAAGGCTTTCGGGTACGCAGTATTTT.

As to this clone: A junction end diverges from the germline sequence, so it may reflect a read error. V is TRBV27 and J is TRBJ2-2; 10 bases are a match to TRBD1. The germline gives CDR1 MNHEY, CDR2 SMNVEV (reference sequence). This CDR3 has 15 amino acids. CDR3 DNA: TGTGCCAGCAGCTTATCCGGGACAGGGGCCGGGGAGCTGTTTTTT. Translated, it gives CASSLSGTGAGELFF.

The rearrangement joins TRBV5-4 to TRBJ1-5; possible D gene TRBD1, 5 bases. Germline assignment: CDR1 SGHNT and CDR2 YYREEE (reference sequence). There are 14 residues in the CDR3. Trimming cost V 4 bases and J 0 bases, with 8 bases left between them. The CDR3 bases are TGTGCCAGCAGCGCCAGGGATAGCAATCAGCCCCAGCATTTT. This sequence encodes CASSARDSNQPQHF.

The CDR3 DNA reads TGTGCCTGGAGTGTAAGGGCTTACTCCTACGAGCAGTACTTC. Translated: CAWSVRAYSYEQYF. The genes are TRBV30 and TRBJ2-7; no reliable D call. Trimming removed 0 bases at V and 0 bases at J, with 9 bases between. The CDR3 runs to 14 residues. Germline CDR1 is GTSNPN and CDR2 is SVGIG (reference sequence).

V usage is TRBV9 and J usage is TRBJ2-6, with TRBD2 matching 8 bases. The ends lost 3 bases at V and 0 bases at J; junction bases unmatched: 8. CDR3 size: 18 residues. The germline CDR1 and CDR2 sequences are SGDLS and YYNGEE. CDR3 in amino acids: CASSAGGVVDSGANVLTF. CDR3 DNA: TGTGCCAGCAGCGCGGGAGGGGTGGTTGACTCTGGGGCCAACGTCCTGACTTTC.